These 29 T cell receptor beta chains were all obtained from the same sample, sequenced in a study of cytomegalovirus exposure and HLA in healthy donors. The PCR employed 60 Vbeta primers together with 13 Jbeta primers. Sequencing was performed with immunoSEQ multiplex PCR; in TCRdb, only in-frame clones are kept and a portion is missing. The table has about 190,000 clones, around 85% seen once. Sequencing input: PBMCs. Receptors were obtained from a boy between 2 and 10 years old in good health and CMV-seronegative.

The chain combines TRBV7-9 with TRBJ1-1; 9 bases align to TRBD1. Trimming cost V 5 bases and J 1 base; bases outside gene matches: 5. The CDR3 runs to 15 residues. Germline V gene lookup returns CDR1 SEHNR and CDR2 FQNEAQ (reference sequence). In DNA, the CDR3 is TGTGCCAGCAGCGCTGGACAGGGGACGAACACTGAAGCTTTCTTT. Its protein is CASSAGQGTNTEAFF.

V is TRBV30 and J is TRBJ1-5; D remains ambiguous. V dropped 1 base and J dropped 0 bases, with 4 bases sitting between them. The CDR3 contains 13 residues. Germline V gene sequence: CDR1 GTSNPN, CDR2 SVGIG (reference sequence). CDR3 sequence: CAWSDGSNQPQHF. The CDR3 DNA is TGTGCCTGGAGTGACGGTAGCAATCAGCCCCAGCATTTT.

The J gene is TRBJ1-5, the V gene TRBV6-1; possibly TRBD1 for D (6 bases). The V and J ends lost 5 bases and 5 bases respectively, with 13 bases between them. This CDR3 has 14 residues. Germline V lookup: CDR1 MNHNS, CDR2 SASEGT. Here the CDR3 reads CASSKRGGDQPQHF. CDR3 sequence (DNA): TGTGCCAGCAGTAAAAGGGGGGGAGATCAGCCCCAGCATTTT.

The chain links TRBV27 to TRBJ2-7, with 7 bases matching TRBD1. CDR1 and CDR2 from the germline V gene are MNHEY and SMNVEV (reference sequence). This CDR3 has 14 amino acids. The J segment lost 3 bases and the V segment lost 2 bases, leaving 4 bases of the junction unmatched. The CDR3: CASSLTGQHYEQYF. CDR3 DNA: TGTGCCAGCAGTTTAACGGGACAGCACTACGAGCAGTACTTC.

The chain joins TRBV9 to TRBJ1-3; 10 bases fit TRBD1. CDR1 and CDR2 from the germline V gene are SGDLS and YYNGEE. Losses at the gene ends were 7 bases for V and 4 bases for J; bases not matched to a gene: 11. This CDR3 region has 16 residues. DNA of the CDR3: TGTGCCAGCTCCTTAAGGGAGGGACAGGGGGGAAACACCATATATTTT. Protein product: CASSLREGQGGNTIYF. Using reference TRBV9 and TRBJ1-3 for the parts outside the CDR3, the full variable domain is DSGVTQTPKHLITATGQRVTLRCSPRSGDLSVYWYQQSLDQGLQFLIQYYNGEERAKGNILERFSAQQFPDLHSELNLSSLELGDSALYFCASSLREGQGGNTIYFGEGSWLTVV.

The CDR3 DNA reads as TGTGCCAGCAGCTGGGGGCCGGGGGAGACCCAGTACTTC. Its translation is CASSWGPGETQYF. This chain uses TRBV5-6 with TRBJ2-5, with D possibly matching TRBD1 (6 bases). The germline V gene has CDR1 SGHDT and CDR2 YYEEEE. This CDR3 has 13 amino acids. V was trimmed by 3 bases and J by 5 bases, leaving 11 bases between them.

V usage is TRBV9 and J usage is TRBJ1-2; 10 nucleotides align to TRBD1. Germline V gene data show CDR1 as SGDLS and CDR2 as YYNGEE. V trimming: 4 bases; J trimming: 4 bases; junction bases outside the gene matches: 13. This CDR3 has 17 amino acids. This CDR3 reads CASSPSPGQGKGYGYTF. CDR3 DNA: TGTGCCAGCAGCCCCAGCCCGGGACAGGGGAAGGGCTATGGCTACACCTTC.

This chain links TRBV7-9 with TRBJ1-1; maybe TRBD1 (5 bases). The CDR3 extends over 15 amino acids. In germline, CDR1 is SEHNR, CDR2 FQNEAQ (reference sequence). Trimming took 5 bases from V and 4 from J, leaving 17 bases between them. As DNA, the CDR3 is TGTGCCAGCAGCCCGAGGACAATATGGGGCACTGAAGCTTTCTTT. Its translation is CASSPRTIWGTEAFF.

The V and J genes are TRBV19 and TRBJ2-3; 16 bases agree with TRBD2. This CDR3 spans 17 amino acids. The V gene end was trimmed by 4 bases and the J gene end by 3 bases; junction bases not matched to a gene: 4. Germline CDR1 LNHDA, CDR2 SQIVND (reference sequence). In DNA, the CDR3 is TGTGCCAGTAGTACGGGACTAGCGGGAGGGGCGACAGATACGCAGTATTTT. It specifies CASSTGLAGGATDTQYF.

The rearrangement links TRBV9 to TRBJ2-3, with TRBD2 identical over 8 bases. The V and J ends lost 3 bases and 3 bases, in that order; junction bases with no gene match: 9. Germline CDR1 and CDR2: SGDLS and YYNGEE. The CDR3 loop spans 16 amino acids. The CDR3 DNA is TGTGCCAGCAGCGCAACGAGCGGGAGAGAGACAGATACGCAGTATTTT. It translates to CASSATSGRETDTQYF.

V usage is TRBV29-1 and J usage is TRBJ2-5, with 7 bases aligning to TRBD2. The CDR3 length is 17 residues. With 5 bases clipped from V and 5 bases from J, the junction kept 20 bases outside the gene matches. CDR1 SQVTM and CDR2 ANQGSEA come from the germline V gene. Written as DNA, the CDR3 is TGCAGCGTTTGGGGGAGCCTCTCCGCGATGGGAGGGGAGACCCAGTACTTC. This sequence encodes CSVWGSLSAMGGETQYF.

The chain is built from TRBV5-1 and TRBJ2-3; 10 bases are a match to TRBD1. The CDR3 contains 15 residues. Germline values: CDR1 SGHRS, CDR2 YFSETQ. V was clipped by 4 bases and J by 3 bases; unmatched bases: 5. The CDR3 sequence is CASSLGQGDTDTQYF. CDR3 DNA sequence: TGCGCCAGCAGCCTCGGACAGGGGGATACAGATACGCAGTATTTT. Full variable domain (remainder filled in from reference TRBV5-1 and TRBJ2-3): KAGVTQTPRYLIKTRGQQVTLSCSPISGHRSVSWYQQTPGQGLQFLFEYFSETQRNKGNFPGRFSGRQFSNSRSEMNVSTLELGDSALYLCASSLGQGDTDTQYFGPGTRLTVL.

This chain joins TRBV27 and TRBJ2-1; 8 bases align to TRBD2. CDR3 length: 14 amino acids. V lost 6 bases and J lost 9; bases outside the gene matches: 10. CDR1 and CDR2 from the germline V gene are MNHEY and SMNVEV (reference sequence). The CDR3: CASRPGGALGEQFF. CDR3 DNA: TGTGCCAGCAGACCCGGGGGGGCCCTTGGTGAGCAGTTCTTC.

CDR3 DNA: TGTGCCAGCAGTAAAGCCGCGGAGTACAATGAGCAGTTCTTC. This sequence encodes CASSKAAEYNEQFF. The J gene is TRBJ2-1, the V gene TRBV6-5; D call uncertain. V gave up 5 bases and J gave up 4 bases, with 12 bases separating them. From germline, CDR1 is MNHEY and CDR2 SVGAGI. CDR3 length: 14 residues.

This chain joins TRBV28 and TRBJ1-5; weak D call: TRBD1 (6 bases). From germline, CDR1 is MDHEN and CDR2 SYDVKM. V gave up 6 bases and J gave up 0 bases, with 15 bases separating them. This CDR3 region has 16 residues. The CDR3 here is CASRNGLGASNQPQHF. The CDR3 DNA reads TGTGCCAGCAGGAACGGCCTGGGGGCTAGCAATCAGCCCCAGCATTTT.

The CDR3 loop reads CASSLDRGSYGYTF. CDR3 in DNA: TGTGCCAGCAGTTTGGACAGGGGAAGCTATGGCTACACCTTC. The chain is built from TRBV27 and TRBJ1-2, with 9 bases aligning to TRBD1. The V segment lost 3 bases and the J segment 4 bases; nucleotides outside the gene matches: 3. Germline CDR1 MNHEY, CDR2 SMNVEV (reference sequence). The CDR3 has 14 amino acids.

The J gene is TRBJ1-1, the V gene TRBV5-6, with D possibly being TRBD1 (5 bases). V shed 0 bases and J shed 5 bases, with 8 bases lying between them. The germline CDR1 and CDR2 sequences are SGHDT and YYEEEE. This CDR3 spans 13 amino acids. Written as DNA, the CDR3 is TGTGCCAGCAGCTTGGGGGGGGGTACTGAAGCTTTCTTT. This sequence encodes CASSLGGGTEAFF.

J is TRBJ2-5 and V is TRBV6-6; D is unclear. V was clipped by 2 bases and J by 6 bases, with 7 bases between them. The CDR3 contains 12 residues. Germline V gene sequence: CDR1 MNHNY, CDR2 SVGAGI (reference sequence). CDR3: CASSYATQTQYF. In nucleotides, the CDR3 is TGTGCCAGCAGTTACGCTACGCAGACCCAGTACTTC.

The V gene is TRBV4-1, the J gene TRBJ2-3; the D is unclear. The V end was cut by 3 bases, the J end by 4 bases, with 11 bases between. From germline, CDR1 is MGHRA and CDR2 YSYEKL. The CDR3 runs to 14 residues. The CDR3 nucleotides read TGCGCCAGCAGCCAGTATCCAGGTGCAGATACGCAGTATTTT. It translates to CASSQYPGADTQYF.

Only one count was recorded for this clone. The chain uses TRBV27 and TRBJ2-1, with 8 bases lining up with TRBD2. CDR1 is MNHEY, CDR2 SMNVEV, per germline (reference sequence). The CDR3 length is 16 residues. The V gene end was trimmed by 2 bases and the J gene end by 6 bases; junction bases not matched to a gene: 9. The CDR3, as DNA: TGTGCCAGCAGTTTAGCGGGCGGGGGGTGGGTCAATGAGCAGTTCTTC. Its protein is CASSLAGGGWVNEQFF.

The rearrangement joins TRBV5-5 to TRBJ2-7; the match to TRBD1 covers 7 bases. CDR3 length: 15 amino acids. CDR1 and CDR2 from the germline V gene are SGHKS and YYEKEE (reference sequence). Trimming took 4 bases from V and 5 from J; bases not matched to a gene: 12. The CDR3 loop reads CASSPKPTGSNEQYF. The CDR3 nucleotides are TGTGCCAGCAGCCCGAAACCGACAGGGTCTAACGAGCAGTACTTC.

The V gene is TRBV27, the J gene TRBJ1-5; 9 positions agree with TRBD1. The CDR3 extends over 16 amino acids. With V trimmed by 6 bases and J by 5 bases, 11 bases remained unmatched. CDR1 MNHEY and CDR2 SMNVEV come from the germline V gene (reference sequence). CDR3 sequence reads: CASRQRGTGLDQPQHF. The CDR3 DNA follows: TGTGCCAGCAGACAACGCGGGACAGGGCTCGATCAGCCCCAGCATTTT.

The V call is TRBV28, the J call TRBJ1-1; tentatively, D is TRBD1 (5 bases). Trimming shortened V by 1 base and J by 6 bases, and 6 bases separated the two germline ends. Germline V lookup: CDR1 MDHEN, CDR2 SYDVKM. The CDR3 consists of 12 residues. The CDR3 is CASSLFRAEAFF. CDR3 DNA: TGTGCCAGCAGTTTATTCAGGGCTGAAGCTTTCTTT. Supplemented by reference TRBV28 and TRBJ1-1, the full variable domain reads DVKVTQSSRYLVKRTGEKVFLECVQDMDHENMFWYRQDPGLGLRLIYFSYDVKMKEKGDIPEGYSVSREKKERFSLILESASTNQTSMYLCASSLFRAEAFFGQGTRLTVV.

For the CDR3, the DNA is TGTGCCAGCAGTCGGCTGGTCGGACAGGGCAATGAAAAACTGTTTTTT. This codes for CASSRLVGQGNEKLFF. The chain combines TRBV28 with TRBJ1-4, with 8 bases that match TRBD1. V was clipped by 5 bases and J by 5 bases; unmatched bases: 10. From germline, CDR1 is MDHEN and CDR2 SYDVKM. The CDR3 sequence is 16 residues long.

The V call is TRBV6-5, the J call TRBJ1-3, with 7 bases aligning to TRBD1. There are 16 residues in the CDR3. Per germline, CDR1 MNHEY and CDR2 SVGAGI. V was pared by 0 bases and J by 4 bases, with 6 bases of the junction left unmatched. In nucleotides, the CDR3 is TGTGCCAGCAGTTACTCCATCCCGGGACAGGGAAACACCATATATTTT. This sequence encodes CASSYSIPGQGNTIYF.

The CDR3 nucleotides read TGTGCCACCAGCAGAGATAGGGGACAGGGATACAGCTCCTACGAGCAGTACTTC. Encoded protein: CATSRDRGQGYSSYEQYF. This chain links TRBV15 with TRBJ2-7, with 9 bases matching TRBD1. The germline gives CDR1 LNHNV, CDR2 YYDKDF (reference sequence). Trimming took 0 bases from V and 0 from J; bases not matched to a gene: 9. This CDR3 has 18 amino acids.

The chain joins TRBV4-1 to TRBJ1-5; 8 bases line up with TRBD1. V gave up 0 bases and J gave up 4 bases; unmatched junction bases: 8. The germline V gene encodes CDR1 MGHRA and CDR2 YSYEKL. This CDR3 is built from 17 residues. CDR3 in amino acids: CASSQDSDRVFNQPQHF. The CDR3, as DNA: TGCGCCAGCAGCCAAGACTCGGACAGGGTGTTTAATCAGCCCCAGCATTTT.

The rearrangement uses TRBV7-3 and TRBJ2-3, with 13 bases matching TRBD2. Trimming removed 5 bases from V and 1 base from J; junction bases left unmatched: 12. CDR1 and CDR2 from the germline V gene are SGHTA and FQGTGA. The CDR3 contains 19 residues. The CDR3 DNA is TGTGCCAGCAGCACCCGGACTAGCGGGGGACACGGTCGCACAGATACGCAGTATTTT. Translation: CASSTRTSGGHGRTDTQYF.

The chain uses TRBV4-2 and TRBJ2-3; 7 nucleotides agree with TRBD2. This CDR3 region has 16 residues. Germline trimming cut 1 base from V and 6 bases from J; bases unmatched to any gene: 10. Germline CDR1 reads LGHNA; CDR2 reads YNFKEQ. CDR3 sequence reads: CASSQGAGRGSDTQYF. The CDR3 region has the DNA TGTGCCAGCAGCCAAGGGGCGGGGCGGGGGTCGGATACGCAGTATTTT.